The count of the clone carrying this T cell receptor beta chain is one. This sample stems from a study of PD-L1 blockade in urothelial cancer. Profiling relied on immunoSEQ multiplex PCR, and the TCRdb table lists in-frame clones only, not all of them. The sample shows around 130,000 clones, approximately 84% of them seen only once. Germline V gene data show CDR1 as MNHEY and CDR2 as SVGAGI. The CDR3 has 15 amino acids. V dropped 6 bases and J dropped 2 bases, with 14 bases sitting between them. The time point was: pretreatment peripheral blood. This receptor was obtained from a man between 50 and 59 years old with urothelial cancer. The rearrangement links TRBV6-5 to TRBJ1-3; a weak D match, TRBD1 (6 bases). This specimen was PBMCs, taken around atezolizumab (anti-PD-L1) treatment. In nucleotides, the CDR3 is TGTGCCAGCAGCGCTACAGGGACCCCTGGAAACACCATATATTTT. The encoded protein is CASSATGTPGNTIYF.